The 9 T cell receptor beta chains given below trace back to one sample, sequenced in a study of T cells expressing NK-cell markers. Reprocessing the 5' RACE reads, TCRdb reports a single entry for every CDR3 protein and omits DNA. This sample's table has about 190,000 distinct CDR3 sequences. What was sequenced was blood T cells: a sorted CD56 or NKG2C T cell subset, CD4+ or CD8+ T cells, or bulk PBMC T cells (not recorded which). These TCRs come from a man aged 18 to 69 in good health.

V is TRBV6-2 or TRBV6-3 and J is TRBJ2-1; TCRdb picks TRBD2, but there is no DNA to check that call. The germline gives CDR1 MNHEY, CDR2 SVGEGT. The CDR3 is 15 residues long. CDR3 region: CASSHSGGSYNEQFF.

The CDR3 spells CASSFPGPAFF. The gene calls are TRBV12-3 or TRBV12-4 and TRBJ1-1; TCRdb indicates TRBD1, and absent DNA this call remains unverified. The CDR3 loop spans 11 amino acids.

This chain uses TRBV4-1 with TRBJ2-7; the TRBD2 assignment by TCRdb is unverifiable without DNA. The CDR3 extends over 15 amino acids. The germline V gene encodes CDR1 MGHRA and CDR2 YSYEKL. The CDR3 is CASSLVRDSSYEQYF.

V is TRBV12-3 or TRBV12-4 and J is TRBJ2-7; TCRdb names TRBD2, which stays unverified in the absence of DNA. This CDR3 region has 14 residues. CDR3 amino acids: CASSSPGGSYEQYF.

The chain joins TRBV5-4 to TRBJ2-3; no DNA is available, so the TRBD2 call from TCRdb remains unchecked. The CDR3 runs 15 residues. CDR1 is SGHNT and CDR2 is YYREEE in the germline V gene (reference sequence). The CDR3 here is CASSLAGRPRNTQYF.

The chain couples TRBV6-2 or TRBV6-3 to TRBJ2-5; the TRBD2 assignment by TCRdb is unverifiable without DNA. In germline, CDR1 is MNHEY, CDR2 SVGEGT. This CDR3 has 14 amino acids. The CDR3: CASGTSGGQETQYF.

The chain employs TRBV7-9 and TRBJ1-2. This CDR3 region has 15 residues. The V gene's germline CDR1 is SEHNR and CDR2 FQNEAQ (reference sequence). CDR3 protein: CASSLGPAGKEGYTF.

The chain couples TRBV12-3 or TRBV12-4 to TRBJ2-3; TCRdb's D call of TRBD1 is untestable without DNA. The CDR3 consists of 13 residues. This CDR3 is CASSLWDTLSQFF.

V gene TRBV5-6 combines with J gene TRBJ1-2; TCRdb selects TRBD1, and the lack of DNA leaves this call unchecked. Germline CDR1 is SGHDT and CDR2 is YYEEEE. CDR3 length equals 13 residues. CDR3: CASSLGRGDGYTF.